The next 26 T cell receptor beta chains were all read from a single sample in a study of molecular identifiers for immune sequencing clone quantification. MiXCR was run by TCRdb on the PCR reads, yielding one entry per CDR3 protein. The sample contains some 91,000 distinct CDR3 sequences, approximately 24% of which appear only once. Sequenced sample: naive CD8+ T cells from blood, with Jurkat cell RNA spiked in. Sample subset: FACS-sorted CD8+CD4-CCR7+CD45RA+ naive T cells. These receptors originate from a human donor in good health. Some libraries in this study had Jurkat cell RNA spiked in.

This clonotype was found many times. The V call is TRBV4-1, the J call TRBJ2-3, with 11 bases matching TRBD2. V lost 2 bases to trimming and J lost 0 bases; unmatched junction nucleotides: 7. CDR3 length: 18 amino acids. CDR1 and CDR2 (germline): MGHRA, YSYEKL. The CDR3 region is CASSQRLAGGFSTDTQYF. CDR3 coding DNA: TGCGCCAGCAGCCAACGGCTAGCGGGGGGCTTTAGCACAGATACGCAGTATTTT.

This clonotype was counted ten times or more. This chain links TRBV6-5 with TRBJ1-1, with D possibly being TRBD1 (5 bases). The germline V gene encodes CDR1 MNHEY and CDR2 SVGAGI. The CDR3 covers 14 residues. Deletions cut 4 bases from V and 2 bases from J, with 11 bases between. CDR3 sequence reads: CASSSRQRNTEAFF. The CDR3 region has the DNA TGTGCCAGCAGTTCCCGACAGAGAAACACTGAAGCTTTCTTT.

Many counts were recorded for this clonotype. V gene TRBV27 combines with J gene TRBJ2-7, with D possibly called TRBD1 or TRBD2 (5 bases each). Deletions cut 5 bases from V and 0 bases from J, with 17 bases between. The germline V gene has CDR1 MNHEY and CDR2 SMNVEV (reference sequence). This CDR3 contains 16 residues. The CDR3 DNA follows: TGTGCCAGCAGTACCACGTGGGGGTCGAGCTCCTACGAGCAGTACTTC. Protein sequence: CASSTTWGSSSYEQYF.

This clonotype was recorded many times. This rearrangement joins TRBV9 to TRBJ2-2; 9 nucleotides agree with TRBD1. The ends lost 7 bases at V and 0 bases at J; junction bases unmatched: 7. The CDR3 is made up of 16 amino acids. The V gene's germline CDR1 is SGDLS and CDR2 YYNGEE. DNA for the CDR3: TGTGCCAGCGTAGACCGGGACAGGGCGAACACCGGGGAGCTGTTTTTT. It specifies CASVDRDRANTGELFF.

This chain uses TRBV28 with TRBJ2-7; 8 nucleotides line up with TRBD2. The V gene's germline CDR1 is MDHEN and CDR2 SYDVKM. This CDR3 has 15 residues. With 7 bases clipped from V and 0 bases from J, the junction kept 8 bases outside the gene matches. This CDR3 is CASTNGLAYSYEQYF. In DNA, the CDR3 is TGTGCCAGCACCAACGGACTAGCCTACTCCTACGAGCAGTACTTC.

This clonotype appeared a single time. A much larger clone lies a single base off, so this may be a read error. The V and J genes are TRBV21-1 and TRBJ2-7; the table's D gene call, TRBD2, was not cross checked with the DNA. TRBV21-1 counts as a pseudogene. CDR3 size: 11 residues. CDR3 nucleotide sequence: TGTGCCAGCAGCACCTTAGCGCGTCGGTACTTC. Translated, it gives CASSTLARRYF.

This clonotype was counted ten times or more. V and J are TRBV7-9 and TRBJ1-1; 9 nucleotides agree with TRBD1. Germline V CDR1 and CDR2: SEHNR, FQNEAQ (reference sequence). The CDR3 extends over 16 amino acids. With 4 bases clipped from V and 4 bases from J, the junction kept 10 bases outside the gene matches. For the CDR3, the DNA is TGTGCCAGCAGCTGGGGGAAGGGACAGGGTAGCACTGAAGCTTTCTTT. It yields the protein CASSWGKGQGSTEAFF.

This clonotype was picked up many times. A read error may account for a junction end that differs from germline. V is TRBV6-5 and J is TRBJ2-3; possibly TRBD1 for D (6 bases). Germline CDR1 and CDR2: MNHEY and SVGAGI. The CDR3 is 14 amino acids. The CDR3 DNA follows: TGTGCCAGTGGAGACAGGACAAGCAGAGATACGCAGTATTTT. It yields the protein CASGDRTSRDTQYF.

A few counts support this clonotype. The chain combines TRBV20-1 with TRBJ2-1; 12 bases align to TRBD2. Unmatched junction bases numbered 13, after V lost 5 bases and J lost 5 bases. The CDR3 is 17 residues long. The germline gives CDR1 DFQATT, CDR2 SNEGSKA (reference sequence). The CDR3 nucleotides are TGCAGTGCTCTTGGACTAGCGGGGCCACCCAACGACAATGAGCAGTTCTTC. This translates into CSALGLAGPPNDNEQFF.

The rearrangement joins TRBV19 to TRBJ1-1; D unclear. Trimming left V 4 bases short and J 4 bases short, with 10 bases between. The V gene's germline CDR1 is LNHDA and CDR2 SQIVND (reference sequence). The length of the CDR3 is 13 residues. CDR3 in amino acids: CASSTGVITEAFF. The CDR3 DNA is TGTGCCAGTAGTACCGGGGTGATCACTGAAGCTTTCTTT.

This clonotype was detected ten times or more. The rearrangement links TRBV20-1 to TRBJ2-7; TRBD1 matches at 7 bases. The V and J ends lost 3 bases and 1 base, in that order; junction bases with no gene match: 9. The CDR3 consists of 15 residues. Germline V gives CDR1 DFQATT, CDR2 SNEGSKA (reference sequence). DNA of the CDR3: TGCAGTGCTAGGGACGGGACAGTACCTTCCTACGAGCAGTACTTC. Translated, it gives CSARDGTVPSYEQYF.

At least ten counts were recorded for this clonotype. The chain couples TRBV30 to TRBJ1-1; D gene unclear. Trimming cost V 3 bases and J 3 bases, with 11 bases left between them. This CDR3 region has 13 residues. The V gene's germline CDR1 is GTSNPN and CDR2 SVGIG (reference sequence). The CDR3 DNA sequence: TGTGCCTGGAGGCGTGGGGAGTACACTGAAGCTTTCTTT. Amino acids: CAWRRGEYTEAFF. Variable domain in full (rest from reference TRBV30 and TRBJ1-1): SQTIHQWPATLVQPVGSPLSLECTVEGTSNPNLYWYRQAAGRGLQLLFYSVGIGQISSEVPQNLSASRPQDRQFILSSKKLLLSDSGFYLCAWRRGEYTEAFFGQGTRLTVV.

This clonotype has a count of ten or more. The chain combines TRBV7-8 with TRBJ1-5, with no clear D. Germline V gives CDR1 SGHVS, CDR2 FQNEAQ. The CDR3 is made up of 13 amino acids. Deletions cut 8 bases from V and 3 bases from J, with 11 bases between. The CDR3 protein is CASGREVNQPQHF. The CDR3 DNA reads as TGTGCCAGCGGCCGGGAGGTCAATCAGCCCCAGCATTTT. The whole variable domain, filled in from reference TRBV7-8 and TRBJ1-5, reads GAGVSQSPRYKVAKRGQDVALRCDPISGHVSLFWYQQALGQGPEFLTYFQNEAQLDKSGLPSDRFFAERPEGSVSTLKIQRTQQEDSAVYLCASGREVNQPQHFGDGTRLSIL.

This clonotype was seen ten or more times. V and J are TRBV11-2 and TRBJ2-4; 9 positions agree with TRBD1. V was pared by 6 bases and J by 4 bases, with 10 bases of the junction left unmatched. The CDR3 loop spans 16 amino acids. Germline lookup yields CDR1 SGHAT and CDR2 FQNNGV. The CDR3 here is CASSSSGTGLKNIQYF. The CDR3 nucleotides are TGTGCCAGCAGTTCCTCCGGGACAGGGTTAAAAAACATTCAGTACTTC.

This clonotype was seen a few times. The gene calls are TRBV19 and TRBJ1-2, with 9 bases fitting TRBD1. Per germline, CDR1 LNHDA and CDR2 SQIVND (reference sequence). The CDR3 has 17 residues. V shed 0 bases and J 4 bases; nucleotides not matched to a gene: 9. CDR3 protein: CASSIDPGTGRSYGYTF. The CDR3 bases are TGTGCCAGTAGTATAGATCCGGGGACAGGGCGAAGCTATGGCTACACCTTC.

The table lists this clonotype with many counts. The chain recombines TRBV7-2 with TRBJ2-1; D gene ambiguous. CDR3 size: 13 residues. Trimming took off 1 base at V and 5 bases at J, with 6 bases between the two ends. Germline V lookup: CDR1 SGHTA, CDR2 FQGNSA. The CDR3 sequence is CASSLDRHNEQFF. As DNA, the CDR3 is TGTGCCAGCAGCTTAGACCGACACAATGAGCAGTTCTTC.

Worth noting for this clonotype: Since a much larger clone is just one base distant, this may be a read error. The chain carries TRBV7-9 and TRBJ2-7, with D unresolved. Trimming pared 5 bases from V and 0 bases from J, leaving 17 bases between. The CDR3 covers 16 residues. Germline-derived CDR1 and CDR2 are SEHNR and FQNEAQ (reference sequence). The CDR3 DNA follows: TGTGCCAGCAGCGCAATCGGACGGACGATCTCCTACGAGCAGTACTTC. Translating it yields CASSAIGRTISYEQYF.

Note on this clonotype: This clone may be a read error of a much larger clone one base away. This chain connects TRBV12-5 to TRBJ2-3, with D possibly TRBD2 on 6 matching bases. This CDR3 region has 15 residues. V was shortened by 2 bases and J by 6 bases, with 15 bases between the two germline ends. The germline CDR1 and CDR2 sequences are LGHNT and FRNRAP. The CDR3 coding sequence is TGTGCTAGTGGTTTGTGGAGGGGCGGGCGGGATACGCAGTATTTT. Its protein is CASGLWRGGRDTQYF.

This clonotype was seen ten or more times. The chain couples TRBV20-1 to TRBJ2-3, with D hard to call. This CDR3 is 12 amino acids long. In germline, CDR1 is DFQATT, CDR2 SNEGSKA (reference sequence). V was clipped by 5 bases and J by 0 bases, with 6 bases between them. CDR3 residues: CSAGRSTDTQYF. The CDR3 DNA reads TGCAGTGCTGGCCGGAGCACAGATACGCAGTATTTT.

Only a few counts were recorded for this clonotype. This chain links TRBV20-1 with TRBJ2-5, with a weak D call TRBD2 (5 bases). The CDR3 is 13 residues long. V lost 0 bases and J 7 bases, leaving 12 bases between the germline ends. Germline lookup yields CDR1 DFQATT and CDR2 SNEGSKA (reference sequence). In nucleotides, the CDR3 is TGCAGTGCTAGAGAACTAGGACCGGGGACCCAGTACTTC. It is translated as CSARELGPGTQYF.

This clonotype came up many times. J is TRBJ2-3 and V is TRBV14; maybe TRBD2 (5 bases). With 0 bases removed from V and 5 bases from J, the gap between germline ends came to 15 bases. Per the germline V gene, CDR1 is SGHDN and CDR2 is FVKESK. The CDR3 spans 16 residues. The CDR3 reads CASSQDILRGKDTQYF. The CDR3 DNA reads as TGTGCCAGCAGCCAAGATATCCTGAGAGGGAAAGATACGCAGTATTTT.

This clonotype showed up many times. The chain recombines TRBV7-8 with TRBJ2-2; D gene uncertain. The germline V gene has CDR1 SGHVS and CDR2 FQNEAQ. The CDR3 consists of 14 residues. Trimming stripped 1 base from V and 6 bases from J, with 9 bases between. DNA for the CDR3: TGTGCCAGCAGCTTAGAGTCCTTGTCCGGGGAGCTGTTTTTT. Its protein product is CASSLESLSGELFF.

The CDR3 region has the DNA TGTGCCAGCAGTCAGGGACTAGCGGACTACAATGAGCAGTTCTTC. Amino acids: CASSQGLADYNEQFF. J is TRBJ2-1 and V is TRBV28; 11 nucleotides align to TRBD2. The CDR3 loop spans 15 amino acids. CDR1 and CDR2 (germline): MDHEN, SYDVKM. The V and J ends lost 5 bases and 3 bases, in that order; junction bases with no gene match: 3.

As for this clonotype: A much larger clone differs by one base, so this may be a read error. In DNA, the CDR3 is TGTGCCACCAGTGATTCACCGCTCAATCACCCCCAGCATTTT. This translates into CATSDSPLNHPQHF. The chain couples TRBV24-1 to TRBJ1-5, with D unresolved. This CDR3 has 14 residues. Per the germline V gene, CDR1 is KGHDR and CDR2 is SFDVKD.

This chain links TRBV7-9 with TRBJ2-5, with 7 bases lining up with TRBD1. The CDR3 has 17 amino acids. Germline CDR1 SEHNR, CDR2 FQNEAQ (reference sequence). The trim removed 1 base at V and 3 bases at J, leaving 11 bases unmatched. CDR3 nucleotides: TGTGCCAGCAGCTTAGGATGGACGGGGACAGCAAAAGAGACCCAGTACTTC. It yields the protein CASSLGWTGTAKETQYF.

Regarding this clonotype: A much more abundant neighbour one base away suggests this may be a read error. V and J are TRBV4-3 and TRBJ2-3; TRBD2 matches at 10 bases. The germline gives CDR1 LGHNA, CDR2 YSLEER. The CDR3 runs 16 residues. The ends lost 2 bases at V and 8 bases at J; junction bases unmatched: 10. The CDR3 protein is CASSQSLAGAEATQYF. In nucleotides, the CDR3 is TGCGCCAGCAGCCAAAGCCTAGCGGGAGCGGAAGCTACGCAGTATTTT.